Presented here are 14 T cell receptor beta chains from one specimen sequenced in a study of T cell changes during pregnancy in multiple sclerosis. The repertoire was sequenced with immunoSEQ multiplex PCR; TCRdb's copy has only in-frame clones and lacks some. This table has more than 80,000 clones, about 90% appearing once. The starting material was peripheral blood, obtained before pregnancy. All receptors come from a female donor with multiple sclerosis, enrolled in a pregnancy study.

V is TRBV5-1 and J is TRBJ1-6; maybe TRBD1 (6 bases). Trimming stripped 6 bases from V and 7 bases from J, with 29 bases between. CDR1 and CDR2 (germline): SGHRS, YFSETQ. This CDR3 has 19 residues. The CDR3 reads CASTLRPRISGGENSPLHF. The CDR3 DNA reads as TGCGCCAGCACTCTACGGCCCCGAATTAGTGGGGGCGAAAATTCACCCCTCCACTTT.

As concerns this clone: This CDR3 is also generated by other DNA sequences in the sample. The chain employs TRBV6-5 and TRBJ1-1; tentatively, D is TRBD1 (5 bases). CDR3 length equals 14 residues. CDR1 and CDR2 (germline): MNHEY, SVGAGI. Trimming pared 0 bases from V and 0 bases from J, leaving 5 bases between. CDR3 protein: CASSYSTVNTEAFF. CDR3 bases: TGTGCCAGCAGTTACTCGACAGTGAACACTGAAGCTTTCTTT.

The V call is TRBV7-2, the J call TRBJ2-2; 13 nucleotides align to TRBD2. The CDR3 length is 18 residues. The junction had 10 bases not matched to a gene; V was cut back by 4 bases and J by 5 bases. CDR1 SGHTA and CDR2 FQGNSA come from the germline V gene. Written as DNA, the CDR3 is TGTGCCAGCAGCTCTATAGGACTAGCGGGAGTTAGAACCGGGGAGCTGTTTTTT. Translating it yields CASSSIGLAGVRTGELFF.

The chain recombines TRBV10-3 with TRBJ1-1; 9 bases fit TRBD1. The J segment lost 3 bases and the V segment lost 6 bases, leaving 5 bases of the junction unmatched. Germline V CDR1 and CDR2: ENHRY, SYGVKD. CDR3 size: 14 residues. CDR3 DNA sequence: TGTGCCATCAGCCCCCGACAGGGGGACACTGAAGCTTTCTTT. Its translation: CAISPRQGDTEAFF.

This clone was detected once. The chain combines TRBV25-1 with TRBJ2-1; possibly TRBD2 for D (5 bases). The CDR3 consists of 14 residues. The germline gives CDR1 MGHDK, CDR2 SYGVNS. V was pared by 4 bases and J by 1 base, with 8 bases between. CDR3 bases: TGTGCCAGCAGTGGTCCGGGATCCTACAATGAGCAGTTCTTC. This gives the protein CASSGPGSYNEQFF. Full variable domain (remainder filled in from reference TRBV25-1 and TRBJ2-1): EADIYQTPRYLVIGTGKKITLECSQTMGHDKMYWYQQDPGMELHLIHYSYGVNSTEKGDLSSESTVSRIRTEHFPLTLESARPSHTSQYLCASSGPGSYNEQFFGPGTRLTVL.

This chain links TRBV9 with TRBJ2-5; TRBD2 might be the D (6 bases). The J call is uncertain, as TRBJ2-7 better fits the DNA end. The CDR3 sequence is 13 residues long. Germline CDR1 SGDLS, CDR2 YYNGEE. The CDR3 protein is CASSGGGVGEQYF. DNA of the CDR3: TGTGCCAGCAGCGGGGGCGGGGTAGGCGAGCAGTACTTC.

V gene TRBV7-9 combines with J gene TRBJ2-5, with 7 positions matching TRBD1. The length of the CDR3 is 14 residues. In germline, CDR1 is SEHNR, CDR2 FQNEAQ (reference sequence). The J segment lost 4 bases and the V segment lost 5 bases, leaving 7 bases of the junction unmatched. CDR3: CASSATGARETQYF. CDR3 nucleotide sequence: TGTGCCAGCAGCGCTACAGGGGCCCGAGAGACCCAGTACTTC.

This sequence joins TRBV14 and TRBJ2-2; 7 nucleotides align to TRBD1. Looked up from germline, CDR1 is SGHDN and CDR2 is FVKESK. V lost 4 bases to trimming and J lost 4 bases; unmatched junction nucleotides: 0. The CDR3 spans 13 residues. The CDR3 DNA reads as TGTGCCAGCAGCCCAGGGGGCACCGGGGAGCTGTTTTTT. It translates to CASSPGGTGELFF.

This chain uses TRBV5-6 with TRBJ1-3; D not resolved. Trimming left V 1 base short and J 2 bases short, with 7 bases between. Germline values: CDR1 SGHDT, CDR2 YYEEEE. This CDR3 comprises 14 residues. CDR3 sequence reads: CASSLRRTGNTIYF. CDR3 nucleotides: TGTGCCAGCAGCTTGCGGAGGACTGGAAACACCATATATTTT.

The chain has TRBV7-8 and TRBJ2-1; D may be TRBD2 (5 bases). CDR3 length: 11 residues. The germline V and J ends were trimmed by 5 bases and 10 bases, with 9 bases remaining between them. Germline CDR1 SGHVS, CDR2 FQNEAQ. CDR3 in DNA: TGTGCCAGCAGCCCTCGGGGAGAGCAGTTCTTC. It encodes CASSPRGEQFF.

This clone was observed once. The J gene is TRBJ2-5, the V gene TRBV9; the match to TRBD2 covers 7 bases. After removal of 1 base from V and 0 bases from J, the junction contained 3 bases not matched to a gene. Germline assignment: CDR1 SGDLS and CDR2 YYNGEE. The CDR3 extends over 15 amino acids. CDR3 protein: CASSVQGGYQETQYF. For the CDR3, the DNA is TGTGCCAGCAGCGTACAGGGAGGGTACCAAGAGACCCAGTACTTC.

The chain uses TRBV6-1 and TRBJ2-2; D might be TRBD2 (5 bases). Germline V gene data show CDR1 as MNHNS and CDR2 as SASEGT. The CDR3 covers 14 residues. Trimming took off 6 bases at V and 8 bases at J, with 16 bases between the two ends. The CDR3 loop reads CASSTRMGGGELFF. The DNA for the CDR3 is TGTGCCAGCAGCACCCGGATGGGCGGGGGGGAGCTGTTTTTT.

The chain uses TRBV2 and TRBJ1-6; possibly TRBD1 for D (5 bases). The CDR3 has 16 residues. The V gene's germline CDR1 is SNHLY and CDR2 FYNNEI. The V and J ends lost 4 bases and 4 bases respectively, with 14 bases between them. The CDR3 nucleotides are TGTGCCAGCAGTGGGGCCCGGGGGAAATATAATTCACCCCTCCACTTT. Translating it yields CASSGARGKYNSPLHF. Full variable domain (remainder filled in from reference TRBV2 and TRBJ1-6): EPEVTQTPSHQVTQMGQEVILRCVPISNHLYFYWYRQILGQKVEFLVSFYNNEISEKSEIFDDQFSVERPDGSNFTLKIRSTKLEDSAMYFCASSGARGKYNSPLHFGNGTRLTVT.

The CDR3 protein is CAISVRGRETEAFF. In DNA form, the CDR3 reads TGTGCCATCTCTGTGCGAGGGAGAGAGACTGAAGCTTTCTTT. The rearrangement uses TRBV10-3 and TRBJ1-1; D is undetermined. Germline values: CDR1 ENHRY, CDR2 SYGVKD. Trimming pared 8 bases from V and 5 bases from J, leaving 18 bases between. CDR3 length: 14 residues.